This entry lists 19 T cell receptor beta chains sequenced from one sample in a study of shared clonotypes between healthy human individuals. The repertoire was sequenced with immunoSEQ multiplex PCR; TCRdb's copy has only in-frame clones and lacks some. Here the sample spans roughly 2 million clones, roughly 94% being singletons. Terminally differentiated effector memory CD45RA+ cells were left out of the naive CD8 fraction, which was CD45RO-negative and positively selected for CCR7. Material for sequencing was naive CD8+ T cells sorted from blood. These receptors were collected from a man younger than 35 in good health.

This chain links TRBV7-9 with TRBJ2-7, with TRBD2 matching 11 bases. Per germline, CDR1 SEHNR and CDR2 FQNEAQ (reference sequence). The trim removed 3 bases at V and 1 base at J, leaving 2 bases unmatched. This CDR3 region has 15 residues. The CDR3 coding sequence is TGTGCCAGCAGCTTTCCTAGCGGGGGGTCCTACGAGCAGTACTTC. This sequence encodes CASSFPSGGSYEQYF.

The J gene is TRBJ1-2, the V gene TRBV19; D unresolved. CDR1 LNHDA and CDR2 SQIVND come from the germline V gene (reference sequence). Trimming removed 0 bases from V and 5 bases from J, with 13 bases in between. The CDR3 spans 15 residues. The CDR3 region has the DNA TGTGCCAGTAGTATAGATCTGGAGTTTTGGTATGGCTACACCTTC. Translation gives CASSIDLEFWYGYTF.

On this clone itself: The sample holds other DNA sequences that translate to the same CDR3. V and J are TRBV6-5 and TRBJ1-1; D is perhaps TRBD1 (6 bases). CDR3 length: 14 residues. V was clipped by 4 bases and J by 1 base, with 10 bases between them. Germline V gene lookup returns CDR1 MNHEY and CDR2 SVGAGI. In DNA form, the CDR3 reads TGTGCCAGCAGTTGGGGGCAGGGGAACACTGAAGCTTTCTTT. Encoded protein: CASSWGQGNTEAFF.

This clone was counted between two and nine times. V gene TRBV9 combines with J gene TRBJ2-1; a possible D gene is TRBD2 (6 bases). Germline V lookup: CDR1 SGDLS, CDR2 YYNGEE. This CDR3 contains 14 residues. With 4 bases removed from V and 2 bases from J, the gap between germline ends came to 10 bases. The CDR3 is CASSPGLPYNEQFF. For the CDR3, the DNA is TGTGCCAGCAGCCCGGGACTCCCCTACAATGAGCAGTTCTTC.

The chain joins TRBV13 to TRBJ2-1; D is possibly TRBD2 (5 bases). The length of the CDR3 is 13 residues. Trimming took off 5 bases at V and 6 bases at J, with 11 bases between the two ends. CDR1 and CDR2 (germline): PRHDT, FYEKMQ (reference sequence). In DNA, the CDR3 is TGTGCCAGCAGCCCAAGCGGATCCAATGAGCAGTTCTTC. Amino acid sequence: CASSPSGSNEQFF.

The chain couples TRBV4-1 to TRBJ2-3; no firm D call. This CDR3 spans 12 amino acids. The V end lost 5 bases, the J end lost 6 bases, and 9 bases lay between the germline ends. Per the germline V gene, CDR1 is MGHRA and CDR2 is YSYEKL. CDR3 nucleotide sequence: TGCGCCAGCAGCTCCGCCGGGGATACGCAGTATTTT. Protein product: CASSSAGDTQYF.

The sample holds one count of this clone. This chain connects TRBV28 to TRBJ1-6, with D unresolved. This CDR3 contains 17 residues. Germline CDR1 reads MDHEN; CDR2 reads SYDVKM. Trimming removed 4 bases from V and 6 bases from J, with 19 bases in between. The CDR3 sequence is CASSSPRYSVGNSPLHF. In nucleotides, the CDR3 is TGTGCCAGCAGTTCCCCGAGGTACAGCGTTGGTAATTCACCCCTCCACTTT.

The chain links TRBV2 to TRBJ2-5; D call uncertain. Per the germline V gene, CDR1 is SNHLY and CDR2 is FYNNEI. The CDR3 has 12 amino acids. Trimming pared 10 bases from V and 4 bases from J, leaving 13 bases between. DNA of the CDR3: TGTGCCACTACGAAACCCGGAGAGACCCAGTACTTC. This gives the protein CATTKPGETQYF.

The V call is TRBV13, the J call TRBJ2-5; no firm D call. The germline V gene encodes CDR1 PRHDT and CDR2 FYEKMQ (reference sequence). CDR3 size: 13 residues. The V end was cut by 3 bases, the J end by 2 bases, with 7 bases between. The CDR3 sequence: CASSFNAQETQYF. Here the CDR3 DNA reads TGTGCCAGCAGCTTCAACGCACAAGAGACCCAGTACTTC.

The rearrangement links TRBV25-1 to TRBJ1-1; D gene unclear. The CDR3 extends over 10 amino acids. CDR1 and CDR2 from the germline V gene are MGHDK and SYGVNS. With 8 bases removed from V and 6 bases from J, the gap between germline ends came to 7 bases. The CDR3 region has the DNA TGTGCCAGCGGAGACCCTGAAGCTTTCTTT. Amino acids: CASGDPEAFF.

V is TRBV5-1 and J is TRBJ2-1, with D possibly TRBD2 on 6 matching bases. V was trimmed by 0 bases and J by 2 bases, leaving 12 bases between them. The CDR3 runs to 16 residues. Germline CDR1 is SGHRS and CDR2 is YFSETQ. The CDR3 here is CASSLEAGTAYNEQFF. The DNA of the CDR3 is TGCGCCAGCAGCTTGGAAGCTGGGACTGCCTACAATGAGCAGTTCTTC. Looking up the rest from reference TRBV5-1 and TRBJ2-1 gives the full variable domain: KAGVTQTPRYLIKTRGQQVTLSCSPISGHRSVSWYQQTPGQGLQFLFEYFSETQRNKGNFPGRFSGRQFSNSRSEMNVSTLELGDSALYLCASSLEAGTAYNEQFFGPGTRLTVL.

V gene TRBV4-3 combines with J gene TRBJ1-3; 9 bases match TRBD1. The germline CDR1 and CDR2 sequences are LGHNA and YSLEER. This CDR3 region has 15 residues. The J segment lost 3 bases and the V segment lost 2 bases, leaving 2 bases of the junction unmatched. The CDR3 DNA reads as TGCGCCAGCAGCCAAACAGGGGGCGGTGGAAACACCATATATTTT. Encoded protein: CASSQTGGGGNTIYF.

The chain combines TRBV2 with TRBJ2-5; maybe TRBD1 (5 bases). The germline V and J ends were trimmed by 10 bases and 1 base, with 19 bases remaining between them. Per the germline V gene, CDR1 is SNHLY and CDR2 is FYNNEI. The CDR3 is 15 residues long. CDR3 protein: CATLILDSFQETQYF. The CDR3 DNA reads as TGTGCCACGCTCATCCTTGACAGTTTCCAAGAGACCCAGTACTTC.

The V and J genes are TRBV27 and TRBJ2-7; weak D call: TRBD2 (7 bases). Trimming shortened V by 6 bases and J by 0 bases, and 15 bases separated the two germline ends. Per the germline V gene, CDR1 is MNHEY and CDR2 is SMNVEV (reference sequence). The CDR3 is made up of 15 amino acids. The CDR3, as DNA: TGTGCCAGCAGGCCCTCGGGGGGCGTCTCCTACGAGCAGTACTTC. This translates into CASRPSGGVSYEQYF.

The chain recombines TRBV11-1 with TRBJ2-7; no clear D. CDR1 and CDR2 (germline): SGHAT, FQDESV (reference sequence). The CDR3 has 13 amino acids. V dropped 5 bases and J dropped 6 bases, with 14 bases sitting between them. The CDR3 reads CASSPADPLEQYF. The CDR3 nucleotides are TGTGCCAGCAGCCCTGCGGACCCCCTCGAGCAGTACTTC.

CDR3 loop: CASMSNWLDTGELFF. CDR3 in DNA: TGTGCCAGTATGAGTAACTGGCTGGACACCGGGGAGCTGTTTTTT. The chain couples TRBV19 to TRBJ2-2; D gene unclear. Per germline, CDR1 LNHDA and CDR2 SQIVND (reference sequence). V shed 7 bases and J shed 3 bases, with 15 bases lying between them. This CDR3 is built from 15 residues.

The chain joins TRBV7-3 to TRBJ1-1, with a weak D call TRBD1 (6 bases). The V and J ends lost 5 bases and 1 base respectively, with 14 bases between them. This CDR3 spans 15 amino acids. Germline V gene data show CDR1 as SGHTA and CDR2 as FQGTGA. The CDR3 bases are TGTGCCAGCAGCCCACAGGGAGGTCAGAACACTGAAGCTTTCTTT. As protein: CASSPQGGQNTEAFF.

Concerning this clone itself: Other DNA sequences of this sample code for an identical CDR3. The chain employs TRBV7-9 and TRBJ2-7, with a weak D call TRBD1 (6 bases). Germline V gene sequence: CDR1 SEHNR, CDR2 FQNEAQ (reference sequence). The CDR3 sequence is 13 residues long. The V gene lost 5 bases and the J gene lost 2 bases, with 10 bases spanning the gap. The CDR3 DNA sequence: TGTGCCAGCAGCCTGACAGGTACCTACGAGCAGTACTTC. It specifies CASSLTGTYEQYF.

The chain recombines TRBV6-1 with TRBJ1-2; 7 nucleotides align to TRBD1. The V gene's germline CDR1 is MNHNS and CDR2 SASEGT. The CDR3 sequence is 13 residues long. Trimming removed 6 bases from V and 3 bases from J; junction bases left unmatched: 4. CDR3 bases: TGTGCCAGCAGGACCGGGACAGACTATGGCTACACCTTC. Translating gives CASRTGTDYGYTF.